The present T cell receptor (beta chain) was sequenced within a study of T-cell reconstitution after alpha-beta-depleted transplantation in children. Study-wide points: In some patients, recipient T cells and intrathymic progenitors surviving conditioning explained high day-60 diversity. There were reportedly several hundred expanded graft clones from which alpha-beta T cells came about two months after transplant. By one year post-transplant, T-cell counts and diversity largely arose from T cells that were newly produced.

Preparing the TCRbeta library involved the use of unique molecular identifiers. TCRdb re-analysed the PCR reads in MiXCR, keeping a single row per CDR3 protein. This table has more than 500,000 distinct CDR3 sequences, roughly 10% appearing once. This clonotype was recorded many times. What it binds is unknown. An end of the junction differs from the germline gene, which may be a read error. CDR1 SGHTA and CDR2 FQGTGA come from the germline V gene. This CDR3 is 16 amino acids long. The chain couples TRBV7-3 to TRBJ2-1; 7 bases are shared with TRBD1. The sample consisted of PBMCs, mostly from graft donor cells, taken 180 days after TCRalphabeta/CD19-depleted stem cell transplant. This receptor was obtained from a female patient between 2 and 15 years old who had a stem cell transplant for aplastic anemia, so the T cells may come from the graft donor. This CDR3 is CASSLTGTAYSNEQFF. DNA for the CDR3: TGTGCCAGCAGTTTAACCGGGACAGCTTATAGCAATGAGCAGTTCTTC.